The present T cell receptor (beta chain) was sequenced within a study of breast tumors, draining lymph nodes, adjacent tissues. TCRdb re-analysed the multiplex PCR reads in MiXCR, keeping a single row per CDR3 protein. The data contain approximately 170,000 distinct CDR3 sequences, 30% to 35% of them singletons. Axillary draining lymph nodes of breast cancer patients supplied the node samples. V was shortened by 6 bases and J by 0 bases, with 9 bases between the two germline ends. CDR3 length: 13 amino acids. CDR1 and CDR2 (germline): SQVTM, ANQGSEA. At least ten counts were recorded for this clonotype. The antigen remains undetermined. Study-wide results and caveats: Data only fit, rather than demonstrated, lymph node origin of most tumor T cells. Tumor repertoires ranked between lymph nodes and nontumor tissue in diversity, with V and J gene preferences.

The sequenced sample consisted of axillary lymph node tissue. The source is a female donor with breast cancer. Some clones in this sample may be carry-over from other donors' samples. This chain uses TRBV29-1 with TRBJ2-1; D gene unclear. The DNA of the CDR3 is TGCAGCGTCGCGGAGACCTCCTACAATGAGCAGTTCTTC. Protein product: CSVAETSYNEQFF.